This T cell receptor (beta chain) was obtained from a study of beta chain features in type 1 diabetes. Study observations and caveats: Shorter TCRB CDR3s, moderately but significantly so, marked every one of the four CD4+ subsets in Type 1 diabetes patients.

Expressed TCRB transcripts were sequenced because the isolated RNA had all been reverse transcribed beforehand. Assay: immunoSEQ multiplex PCR; the TCRdb copy retains only in-frame clones and omits some. The data contain about 190,000 clones, approximately 7.8% of them seen just once; the ten biggest clones take up approximately 0.85%. With respect to this clone: Its specificity is not known.

The sequenced material came from central memory CD4+ T cells from blood. The receptor was isolated from a middle-aged woman with type 1 diabetes.

The CDR3 DNA sequence: TGCGCCAGCAGCTTCGGTTCGAGCTCCTATAATTCACCCCTCCACTTT. This gives the protein CASSFGSSSYNSPLHF. The V and J genes are TRBV5-1 and TRBJ1-6; D not certain. CDR1 and CDR2 (germline): SGHRS, YFSETQ. The CDR3 has 16 residues. V lost 2 bases and J 0 bases, leaving 9 bases between the germline ends.